A selection of T cell receptor beta chains follows, all from one sample in a study of blood T cell repertoires in COVID-19. This table comes from immunoSEQ multiplex PCR, and its TCRdb copy is limited to in-frame clones, with some not included. The profile covers some 21,000 clones, with approximately 81% appearing a single time and 31% taken by the ten largest. Sequenced material: peripheral blood. Every receptor here comes from a human donor with active COVID-19. The donor label of this sample is uncertain. The conserved cysteine and the conserved F or W are not part of the CDR3 here. Fields, in order: CDR3 protein, V gene, D gene. D genes are given only for firm matches.

CDR3aa: ASSSGTGDYGYT
v_gene: TRBV9
d_gene: TRBD1

CDR3aa: ASSPSGQMNTEAF
v_gene: TRBV18
d_gene: TRBD1

CDR3aa: ASSLGAGAEYDTQY
v_gene: TRBV7-7
d_gene: .

CDR3aa: ASNPQARDRLPLYGYT
v_gene: TRBV19
d_gene: TRBD1

CDR3aa: ASSQDRGHWDRASSYEQY
v_gene: TRBV3-1/TRBV3-2
d_gene: TRBD1

CDR3aa: ASSGLAGVSDEQF
v_gene: TRBV9
d_gene: TRBD2

CDR3aa: ASSWGGAGSETQY
v_gene: TRBV5-1
d_gene: TRBD2

CDR3aa: ACSGGNTDTQY
v_gene: TRBV12-3/TRBV12-4
d_gene: .

CDR3aa: ASSQPDRVNTEAF
v_gene: TRBV4-1
d_gene: TRBD1

CDR3aa: ASSIPGLSYNEQF
v_gene: TRBV3-1/TRBV3-2
d_gene: TRBD2

CDR3aa: ASTVQRNSPLH
v_gene: TRBV7-9
d_gene: .

CDR3aa: ATSSRTGSTEAF
v_gene: TRBV15
d_gene: TRBD1

CDR3aa: ASRGLGTYEQY
v_gene: TRBV4-1
d_gene: TRBD2

CDR3aa: AISGLTSGGAGEQF
v_gene: TRBV10-3
d_gene: TRBD2

CDR3aa: ASSLGSSGIGETQY
v_gene: TRBV18
d_gene: TRBD2

CDR3aa: ASSLGAGGPQETQY
v_gene: TRBV7-2
d_gene: TRBD2

CDR3aa: ASSLIAGGTTDTQY
v_gene: TRBV27
d_gene: TRBD2

CDR3aa: ASDSWSGNTIY
v_gene: TRBV6-5
d_gene: .

CDR3aa: ASSLEAGDSTQY
v_gene: TRBV7-3
d_gene: TRBD2

CDR3aa: ATTGAYEQY
v_gene: TRBV28
d_gene: TRBD1

CDR3aa: ASSYLNGTNEKLF
v_gene: TRBV6-6
d_gene: .

CDR3aa: ASSEEGRTGELF
v_gene: TRBV10-1
d_gene: .

CDR3aa: ASRGGTEAF
v_gene: TRBV3-1/TRBV3-2
d_gene: .

CDR3aa: AITGGAGYT
v_gene: TRBV10-3
d_gene: .

CDR3aa: ASSPEGGNVQPQH
v_gene: TRBV2
d_gene: TRBD1

CDR3aa: AIKAREGPNTQY
v_gene: TRBV10-3
d_gene: TRBD2

CDR3aa: ASSPGGGLDSYNEQF
v_gene: TRBV2
d_gene: TRBD2

CDR3aa: ASSQTDRGPIYGYT
v_gene: TRBV28
d_gene: TRBD1

CDR3aa: AWRPGEWTEAF
v_gene: TRBV30
d_gene: .

CDR3aa: ASSYRETYEQY
v_gene: TRBV3-1/TRBV3-2
d_gene: .

CDR3aa: ASSTTYEQY
v_gene: TRBV19
d_gene: .

CDR3aa: ASSSRTGFSPPLH
v_gene: TRBV7-2
d_gene: TRBD1

CDR3aa: ASSPTGLGSYNEQF
v_gene: TRBV28
d_gene: TRBD2

CDR3aa: ASSERRTGAEAF
v_gene: TRBV6-1
d_gene: .

CDR3aa: ASERGTGAYGYT
v_gene: TRBV7-9
d_gene: TRBD1

CDR3aa: ASSPPHTGSQY
v_gene: TRBV11-3
d_gene: .

CDR3aa: ASGRVQEKLF
v_gene: TRBV28
d_gene: .

CDR3aa: ASSLTHALGGRADTQY
v_gene: TRBV7-3
d_gene: .

CDR3aa: ASSEALLAGHTGELF
v_gene: TRBV2
d_gene: TRBD2

CDR3aa: ASSLGVQTSGGGETQY
v_gene: TRBV11-2
d_gene: TRBD2

CDR3aa: ASTQTGSNYGYT
v_gene: TRBV6-5
d_gene: .

CDR3aa: SVGALAGGRETQY
v_gene: TRBV29-1
d_gene: TRBD2

CDR3aa: ASAPGGVNEKLF
v_gene: TRBV3-1/TRBV3-2
d_gene: .

CDR3aa: ASSPEGGNVYEQY
v_gene: TRBV4-3
d_gene: .

CDR3aa: SASGRDTQY
v_gene: TRBV20-1
d_gene: .

CDR3aa: ASSQYTRSYEQY
v_gene: TRBV4-1
d_gene: .

CDR3aa: ASSYTVGGVTDTQY
v_gene: TRBV6-2/TRBV6-3
d_gene: TRBD2

CDR3aa: ASRLRGGWELF
v_gene: TRBV6-5
d_gene: .

CDR3aa: ASSLGLGLAGPRTDEQY
v_gene: TRBV7-9
d_gene: TRBD2

CDR3aa: ASSAGVNYEQY
v_gene: TRBV10-2
d_gene: .

CDR3aa: ASSRGGVLFFTTNEKLF
v_gene: TRBV28
d_gene: .

CDR3aa: ASGQGPGANVLT
v_gene: TRBV3-1/TRBV3-2
d_gene: TRBD1

CDR3aa: ASSQEAGGRNEQF
v_gene: TRBV3-1/TRBV3-2
d_gene: TRBD2

CDR3aa: ASSAKSHNTEAF
v_gene: TRBV9
d_gene: .

CDR3aa: ASSLGSTGLNEKLF
v_gene: TRBV11-2
d_gene: .

CDR3aa: ASSQVLRQSNTEAF
v_gene: TRBV3-1/TRBV3-2
d_gene: .

CDR3aa: SARTGFSNQPQH
v_gene: TRBV29-1
d_gene: .

CDR3aa: ASSEAMDTEAF
v_gene: TRBV7-3
d_gene: .

CDR3aa: ASSDARPYEQY
v_gene: TRBV2
d_gene: .

CDR3aa: AVSKQGLNYGYT
v_gene: TRBV2
d_gene: .